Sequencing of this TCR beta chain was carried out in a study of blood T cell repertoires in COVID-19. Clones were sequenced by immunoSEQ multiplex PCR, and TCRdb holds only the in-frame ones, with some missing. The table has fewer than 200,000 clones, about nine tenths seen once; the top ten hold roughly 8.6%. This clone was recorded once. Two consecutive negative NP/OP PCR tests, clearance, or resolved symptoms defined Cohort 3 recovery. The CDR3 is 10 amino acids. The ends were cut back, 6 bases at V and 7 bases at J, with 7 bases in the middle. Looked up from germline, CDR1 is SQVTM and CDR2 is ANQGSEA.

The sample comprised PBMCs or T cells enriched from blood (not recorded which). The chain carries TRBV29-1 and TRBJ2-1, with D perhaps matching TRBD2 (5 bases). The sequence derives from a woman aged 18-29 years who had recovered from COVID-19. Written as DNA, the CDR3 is TGCAGCGTGGACTCAAATGAGCAGTTCTTC. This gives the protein CSVDSNEQFF.